This T cell receptor beta chain was obtained from a study of long-term antiretroviral therapy in people with HIV. This CDR3 region has 15 residues. Germline V gives CDR1 MDHEN, CDR2 SYDVKM. V was clipped by 4 bases and J by 4 bases; unmatched bases: 2. Runs used v3.0 of the immunoSEQ assay and were done at survey level. Assay: immunoSEQ multiplex PCR; the TCRdb copy retains only in-frame clones and omits some. Of roughly 28,000 clones listed, approximately 95% are singletons. Sequences were derived from unsorted PBMCs, sampled 5.3 years after starting antiretroviral therapy. The origin of this receptor is a man between 50 and 59 years old with HIV. This sequence joins TRBV28 and TRBJ2-2, with TRBD1 matching 11 bases. The CDR3 DNA is TGTGCCAGCAGTTCGGGACAGGGGGGCACCGGGGAGCTGTTTTTT. Translated, it gives CASSSGQGGTGELFF. The full variable domain, rest sourced from reference TRBV28 and TRBJ2-2, is DVKVTQSSRYLVKRTGEKVFLECVQDMDHENMFWYRQDPGLGLRLIYFSYDVKMKEKGDIPEGYSVSREKKERFSLILESASTNQTSMYLCASSSGQGGTGELFFGEGSRLTVL.